One sample yielded the 26 T cell receptor gamma chains listed below, sequenced in a study of γδ T cells in repeated Plasmodium falciparum infection. TCRdb reanalysed the multiplex PCR reads with CATT. The sample has more than 12,000 gamma-chain clones; roughly 1.7% are singletons. Gammadelta T cells were flow-sorted from PBMC into Vgamma9/Vdelta2+ and Vdelta2-negative populations for bulk analysis. The sequencing sample was made of gamma-delta T cells from blood. Every receptor here comes from a pool of human donors (malaria-infected and uninfected, not separated).

In its sample, this clone was seen many times. This likely came from a read error, as a far larger clone is one base away. V gene TRGV9 combines with J gene TRGJ1 or TRGJ2. The J gene, absent from TCRdb, was called here by matching the DNA to germline. Germline assignment: CDR1 GITISATS and CDR2 ISYDGTV (reference sequence). The CDR3 runs to 17 residues. V lost 4 bases to trimming and J lost 5 bases; unmatched junction nucleotides: 20. The CDR3 DNA reads TGTGCCTTGTGGGACCCCGCCCAAAAGGGTGTAAATTATAAGAAACTCTTT. Its translation: CALWDPAQKGVNYKKLF.

This clone was recorded at least ten times. This DNA's translation and the protein TCRdb lists, from a much larger clone, do not match at residue 3, likely due to a read error; the protein shown is translated from the DNA. This rearrangement joins TRGV9 to TRGJP. No J gene was available from TCRdb, and it was assigned here by a germline match of the DNA. Germline CDR1 is GITISATS and CDR2 is ISYDGTV (reference sequence). The CDR3 consists of 15 residues. The CDR3 nucleotides read TGTGCCTCGTGGGAGGTAAAGTTGGGCAAAAAAATCAAGGTATTT. This gives the protein CASWEVKLGKKIKVF.

The table lists this clone with many counts. Translating this DNA gives a protein that differs at residue 5 from the TCRdb one, which belongs to a much larger clone; a read error is likely, and the protein shown is this translation. J is TRGJP and V is TRGV9. Assignment of the J gene here rests on matching the DNA to germline, because TCRdb gives none. The V gene's germline CDR1 is GITISATS and CDR2 ISYDGTV (reference sequence). The CDR3 loop spans 17 amino acids. The V gene end was trimmed by 5 bases and the J gene end by 4 bases; junction bases not matched to a gene: 8. In DNA form, the CDR3 reads TGTGCCTTGTGGGGCCCCGCCCAAGAGTTGGGCAAAAAAATCAAGGTATTT. Encoded protein: CALWGPAQELGKKIKVF.

This clone occurred many times. The protein given by TCRdb reflects a much larger clone and differs at residue 9 from this DNA's translation, likely from a read error; the protein shown is the DNA's translation. CDR3 residues: CALWEVREGLGKKIKVF. For the CDR3, the DNA is TGTGCCTTGTGGGAGGTGCGGGAAGGGTTGGGCAAAAAAATCAAGGTATTT. The rearrangement joins TRGV9 to TRGJP. Germline assignment: CDR1 GITISATS and CDR2 ISYDGTV (reference sequence). The CDR3 runs to 17 residues. With V trimmed by 0 bases and J by 9 bases, 8 bases remained unmatched.

In its sample, this clone was seen a few times. With only one base between it and a far larger clone, this is likely a read error. Other nucleotide sequences in the sample specify the same CDR3. The V gene call is TRGV9, and the J gene call is absent. Germline CDR1 reads GITISATS; CDR2 reads ISYDGTV (reference sequence). This CDR3 region has 17 residues. The CDR3: CALWELHQELGKKIKVF. CDR3 nucleotide sequence: TGTGCCTTGTGGGAGCTACATCAAGAGTTGGGCAAAAAAATCAAGGTGTTT.

In this sample, this clone turned up many times. The protein TCRdb gives is from a much larger clone and does not agree with this DNA's translation at residue 6, likely a read error; the protein shown here comes from the DNA. The chain is built from TRGV9 and TRGJP. TCRdb leaves out the J gene; it was filled in here by matching the DNA to germline. Losses at the gene ends were 3 bases for V and 9 bases for J; bases not matched to a gene: 8. This CDR3 has 16 residues. Looked up from germline, CDR1 is GITISATS and CDR2 is ISYDGTV (reference sequence). The CDR3 is CALWETIGLGKKIKVF. In DNA, the CDR3 is TGTGCCTTGTGGGAGACAATTGGGTTGGGCAAAAAAATCAAGGTATTT.

This clone turned up a few times. The protein in TCRdb stems from a much larger clone and differs at residue 4 from this DNA's translation, likely a read error; here the protein is translated from the DNA. The rearrangement joins TRGV9 to TRGJ1 or TRGJ2. Here the J gene was assigned by germline matching of the DNA, as TCRdb has none. The germline CDR1 and CDR2 sequences are GITISATS and ISYDGTV (reference sequence). This CDR3 contains 11 residues. The CDR3 sequence: CALREEHKKLF. CDR3 bases: TGTGCCTTGAGGGAGGAACATAAGAAACTCTTT.

Points on this clone: TCRdb attributes to this sequence the protein of a much larger clone, which differs from the DNA translation at residue 9; a read error is likely, and the protein displayed is translated from the DNA. V gene TRGV5 combines with J gene TRGJ1 or TRGJ2. Germline V gene sequence: CDR1 VINAFY, CDR2 YDVSNSKD. The CDR3 loop spans 11 amino acids. The CDR3 bases are TGTGCCACCCCATTATCTTATAAGGAACTCTTT. Translated: CATPLSYKELF.

The chain couples TRGV4 to TRGJ1 or TRGJ2. Germline matching of the DNA provided the J gene here, since TCRdb leaves it blank. The CDR3 spans 13 residues. CDR1 and CDR2 (germline): EGSTGY, YDSYTSSV. J was trimmed by 3 bases and V by 6 bases; bases with no gene match: 8. CDR3 region: CATWMATYYKKLF. The DNA for the CDR3 is TGTGCCACCTGGATGGCTACTTATTATAAGAAACTCTTT.

Points on this clone: This DNA translates differently at residue 2 from the TCRdb protein, which is that of a much larger clone; a read error is likely, and the protein shown is the DNA's own translation. The chain employs TRGV3 and TRGJ1 or TRGJ2. The J gene, absent from TCRdb, was called here by matching the DNA to germline. The CDR3 runs to 17 residues. From germline, CDR1 is VTNTFY and CDR2 YDVSTARD (reference sequence). CDR3 loop: CTTWDRRGLLGYYKKLF. DNA for the CDR3: TGTACCACCTGGGACAGGCGAGGGCTGTTGGGATATTATAAGAAACTCTTT.

This clone was counted at least ten times. A far larger clone is just one base off, so this is likely a read error. Other nucleotide sequences in the sample specify the same CDR3. V and J are TRGV4 and TRGJ1 or TRGJ2. The CDR3 runs 14 residues. From germline, CDR1 is EGSTGY and CDR2 YDSYTSSV. This chain's CDR3 is CATWVPRPYYKKLF. CDR3 nucleotide sequence: TGTGCCACCTGGGTCCCACGCCCTTATTATAAGAAACTCTTC.

This clone occurred many times. TCRdb's listed protein matches a much larger clone and diverges from this DNA's translation at residue 12, likely through a read error; the protein shown comes from the DNA. The V call is TRGV9, the J call TRGJP. TCRdb leaves out the J gene; it was filled in here by matching the DNA to germline. Germline CDR1 and CDR2: GITISATS and ISYDGTV (reference sequence). This CDR3 has 17 residues. CDR3 DNA sequence: TGTGCCTTGTGGGAGGACTCTCAAGAGTTGGGCATAAAAATCAAGGTATTT. As protein: CALWEDSQELGIKIKVF.

This clone was seen at least ten times. The chain has TRGV4 and TRGJ1 or TRGJ2. The CDR3 is 12 residues long. V lost 3 bases to trimming and J lost 7 bases; unmatched junction nucleotides: 6. In germline, CDR1 is EGSTGY, CDR2 YDSYTSSV. The CDR3 loop reads CATWDLGYKKLF. In nucleotides, the CDR3 is TGTGCCACCTGGGATTTGGGGTATAAGAAACTCTTT.

The sample holds many counts of this clone. The V gene is TRGV9, the J gene TRGJP. As TCRdb names no J gene, one was assigned here on the basis of a DNA match to germline. This CDR3 has 17 residues. CDR1 is GITISATS and CDR2 is ISYDGTV in the germline V gene (reference sequence). With 3 bases clipped from V and 8 bases from J, the junction kept 10 bases outside the gene matches. The CDR3 nucleotides are TGTGCCTTGTGGGAGCCGCACGGGAAGTTGGGCAAAAAAATCAAGGTATTT. The encoded protein is CALWEPHGKLGKKIKVF.

This clone was counted at least ten times. This probably arose from a read error, given a far larger clone one base away. Other nucleotide sequences in the sample specify the same CDR3. The CDR3 nucleotides are TGTGCCTTGTGGGAACTCAATTATTATAAGAAACTCTTT. This codes for CALWELNYYKKLF. The chain combines TRGV9 with TRGJ1 or TRGJ2. TCRdb does not report a J gene; here it was assigned by matching the DNA to germline references. Germline assignment: CDR1 GITISATS and CDR2 ISYDGTV (reference sequence). Losses at the gene ends were 4 bases for V and 1 base for J; bases not matched to a gene: 4. CDR3 size: 13 residues.

With regard to this clone: The likely explanation is a read error, given a far larger clone one base away. In the same sample, other DNA sequences code for this CDR3. This chain joins TRGV4 and TRGJ1 or TRGJ2. The J gene was missing in TCRdb and was found by matching the end of the DNA to germline. The germline CDR1 and CDR2 sequences are EGSTGY and YDSYTSSV. CDR3 length equals 13 residues. The CDR3 loop is CATWDYLGREKLF. The DNA for the CDR3 is TGTGCAACCTGGGATTATTTAGGGAGGGAGAAACTCTTT.

With regard to this clone: Since a far larger clone is one base different, this is likely a read error. It is unclear where the CDR3 begins or ends on the DNA, so no DNA is shown, and the CDR3 is as TCRdb lists it. There is no J gene call, but TRGV9 is given as the V gene. Per the germline V gene, CDR1 is GITISATS and CDR2 is ISYDGTV (reference sequence). The CDR3 length equals 29 residues, ends included. CDR3 region: CALWEVRSNSLAVEQHLLSQVSIGRIQHF.

As to this clone: The TCRdb record carries a much larger clone's protein, which differs from this DNA's translation at residue 4; a read error is the likely cause, and the protein listed here is the DNA translation. The rearrangement links TRGV9 to TRGJP. The J gene was not available in TCRdb and was assigned here by matching the DNA to germline segments. From germline, CDR1 is GITISATS and CDR2 ISYDGTV (reference sequence). The CDR3 sequence is 15 residues long. CDR3: CALREAYLGKKIKVF. CDR3 coding DNA: TGTGCCTTGCGGGAGGCCTATTTGGGCAAAAAAATCAAGGTATTT.

This clone was seen many times. A far larger clone is one nucleotide away, so this likely arose from a read error. Within the sample, other DNA sequences also encode this same CDR3. The chain links TRGV9 to TRGJ1 or TRGJ2. Because TCRdb records no J gene, it was assigned here through a match of the DNA to germline. The length of the CDR3 is 11 residues. Per germline, CDR1 GITISATS and CDR2 ISYDGTV (reference sequence). V gave up 4 bases and J gave up 12 bases; unmatched junction bases: 9. The CDR3 protein is CALWEGRRKLF. The CDR3 DNA follows: TGTGCCTTGTGGGAAGGGAGGAGGAAACTCTTT.

This clone occurred a few times. TCRdb's protein, taken from a much larger clone, differs from this DNA's translation at residue 3, likely owing to a read error; the protein displayed comes from the DNA. The chain recombines TRGV8 with TRGJ1 or TRGJ2. Germline CDR1 is VENAVY and CDR2 is YDSYNSRV. This CDR3 has 13 amino acids. CDR3 sequence: CASWDITRNKKLF. CDR3 sequence (DNA): TGTGCCTCCTGGGATATTACCAGGAATAAGAAACTCTTT.

This clone was seen many times. This sequence may be a read error, since a much larger clone differs from it by one base. This CDR3 is also generated by other DNA sequences in the sample. The chain has TRGV2 and TRGJ1 or TRGJ2. This CDR3 has 14 amino acids. Germline assignment: CDR1 EGSNGY and CDR2 YDSYNSKV. The J segment lost 1 base and the V segment lost 1 base, leaving 4 bases of the junction unmatched. CDR3 loop: CATWDGTNYYKKLF. In DNA, the CDR3 is TGTGCCACCTGGGACGGAACAAATTATTATAAGAAACTCTTT.

As regards this clone: Other DNA sequences of this sample code for an identical CDR3. The V gene is TRGV3, but the J gene lacks a call. The CDR3 runs 35 residues. The germline CDR1 and CDR2 sequences are VTNTFY and YDVSTARD (reference sequence). CDR3 in amino acids: CATWDRRGCWDIIRNSLAVEQHLLSQVSIGRIQHF. The DNA of the CDR3 is TGTGCCACCTGGGACAGGCGAGGCTGTTGGGATATTATAAGAAACTCTCTGGCAGTGGAACAACACTTGTTGTCACAGGTAAGTATCGGAAGAATACAACATTTC.

Regarding this clone: TCRdb assigns this DNA the protein of a much larger clone, which departs from its translation at residue 5; this likely reflects a read error, and the protein shown comes from translating the DNA. The chain employs TRGV9 and TRGJ1 or TRGJ2. TCRdb does not report a J gene; here it was assigned by matching the DNA to germline references. Germline values: CDR1 GITISATS, CDR2 ISYDGTV (reference sequence). The V gene end was trimmed by 4 bases and the J gene end by 2 bases; junction bases not matched to a gene: 14. The CDR3 extends over 16 amino acids. CDR3 bases: TGTGCCTTGTGGGATGCCCGGAAGTTCTATTATTATAAGAAACTCTTT. Its translation is CALWDARKFYYYKKLF.

In this sample, this clone turned up many times. TCRdb records a much larger clone's protein for this DNA, with a difference at residue 10 that likely arises from a read error; the protein given is the translation of the DNA. The V and J genes are TRGV9 and TRGJ1 or TRGJ2. CDR3 length equals 14 residues. The germline V gene has CDR1 GITISATS and CDR2 ISYDGTV (reference sequence). The CDR3 sequence is CALWEAHPYHKKLF. The CDR3 region has the DNA TGTGCCTTGTGGGAGGCCCACCCTTATCATAAGAAACTCTTT.

This clone was detected many times. The chain employs TRGV9 and TRGJ1 or TRGJ2. The germline CDR1 and CDR2 sequences are GITISATS and ISYDGTV (reference sequence). The CDR3 totals 16 residues. V lost 0 bases to trimming and J lost 2 bases; unmatched junction nucleotides: 10. The CDR3 is CALWEVDIVYYYKKLF. In nucleotides, the CDR3 is TGTGCCTTGTGGGAGGTGGATATCGTTTATTATTATAAGAAACTCTTT.

In its sample, this clone was seen many times. A far more abundant clone sits one base away, making this likely a read error. This CDR3 is also generated by other DNA sequences in the sample. The rearrangement links TRGV9 to TRGJ1 or TRGJ2. This CDR3 is built from 16 residues. Germline CDR1 GITISATS, CDR2 ISYDGTV (reference sequence). The DNA for the CDR3 is TGTGCCTTGTGGGAGGTGCGTGTGGGGTTCTATTATAAGAAGCTCTTT. Translating it yields CALWEVRVGFYYKKLF.